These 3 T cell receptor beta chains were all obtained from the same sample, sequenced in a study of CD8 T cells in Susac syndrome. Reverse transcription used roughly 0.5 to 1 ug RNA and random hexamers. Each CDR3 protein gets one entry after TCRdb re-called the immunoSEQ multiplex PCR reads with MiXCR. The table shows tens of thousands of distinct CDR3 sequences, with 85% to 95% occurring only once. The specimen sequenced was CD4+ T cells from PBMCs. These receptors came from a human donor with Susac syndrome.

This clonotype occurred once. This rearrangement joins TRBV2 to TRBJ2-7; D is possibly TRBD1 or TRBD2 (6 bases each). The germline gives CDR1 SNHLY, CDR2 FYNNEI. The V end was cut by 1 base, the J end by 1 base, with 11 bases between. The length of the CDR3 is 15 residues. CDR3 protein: CASSEGGTRSYEQYF. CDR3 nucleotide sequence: TGTGCCAGCAGTGAAGGCGGGACACGATCCTACGAGCAGTACTTC. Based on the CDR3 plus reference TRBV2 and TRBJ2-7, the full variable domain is EPEVTQTPSHQVTQMGQEVILRCVPISNHLYFYWYRQILGQKVEFLVSFYNNEISEKSEIFDDQFSVERPDGSNFTLKIRSTKLEDSAMYFCASSEGGTRSYEQYFGPGTRLTVT.

CDR3 residues: CAWSVRGPPDTQYF. Here the CDR3 DNA reads TGTGCCTGGAGTGTCCGGGGCCCGCCAGATACGCAGTATTTT. The chain joins TRBV30 to TRBJ2-3; TRBD1 or TRBD2 may be the D gene (5 bases each). In germline, CDR1 is GTSNPN, CDR2 SVGIG (reference sequence). The CDR3 runs to 14 residues. The V end was cut by 0 bases, the J end by 4 bases, with 11 bases between. The whole variable domain, remainder taken from reference TRBV30 and TRBJ2-3, is SQTIHQWPATLVQPVGSPLSLECTVEGTSNPNLYWYRQAAGRGLQLLFYSVGIGQISSEVPQNLSASRPQDRQFILSSKKLLLSDSGFYLCAWSVRGPPDTQYFGPGTRLTVL.

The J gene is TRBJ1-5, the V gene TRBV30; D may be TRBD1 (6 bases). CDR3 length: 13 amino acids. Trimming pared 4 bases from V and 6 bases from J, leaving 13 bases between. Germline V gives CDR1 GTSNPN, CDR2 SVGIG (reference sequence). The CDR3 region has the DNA TGTGCCTGGAACATGGGGGGCACTCAGCCCCAGCATTTT. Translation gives CAWNMGGTQPQHF.